This T cell receptor (beta chain) is from a study of blood T cell repertoires in COVID-19. Across the whole study: Specimens from acute and convalescent COVID-19 originated in the United States, Italy and Spain.

Authors' processing steps: The assay estimated nucleated cells by amplifying reference gene primers. The data were produced by immunoSEQ multiplex PCR, yet TCRdb's version contains in-frame clones alone and is incomplete. Clone size and the V and J calls come from that table; the DNA yielded D and trimming. The data contain about 87,000 clones, approximately 86% of them singletons. CDR3 length: 15 residues. From germline, CDR1 is LNHDA and CDR2 SQIVND (reference sequence). The V segment lost 5 bases and the J segment 4 bases; nucleotides outside the gene matches: 10. Material for sequencing was peripheral blood. The TCR was taken from a man aged 35-49 years with acute or convalescent COVID-19. This chain connects TRBV19 to TRBJ1-2, with TRBD1 identical over 7 bases. The CDR3 is CASSSPGTVRYGYTF. The DNA of the CDR3 is TGTGCCAGTAGTTCCCCCGGGACAGTTCGCTATGGCTACACCTTC. The full variable domain, completed using reference TRBV19 and TRBJ1-2, is DGGITQSPKYLFRKEGQNVTLSCEQNLNHDAMYWYRQDPGQGLRLIYYSQIVNDFQKGDIAEGYSVSREKKESFPLTVTSAQKNPTAFYLCASSSPGTVRYGYTFGSGTRLTVV.